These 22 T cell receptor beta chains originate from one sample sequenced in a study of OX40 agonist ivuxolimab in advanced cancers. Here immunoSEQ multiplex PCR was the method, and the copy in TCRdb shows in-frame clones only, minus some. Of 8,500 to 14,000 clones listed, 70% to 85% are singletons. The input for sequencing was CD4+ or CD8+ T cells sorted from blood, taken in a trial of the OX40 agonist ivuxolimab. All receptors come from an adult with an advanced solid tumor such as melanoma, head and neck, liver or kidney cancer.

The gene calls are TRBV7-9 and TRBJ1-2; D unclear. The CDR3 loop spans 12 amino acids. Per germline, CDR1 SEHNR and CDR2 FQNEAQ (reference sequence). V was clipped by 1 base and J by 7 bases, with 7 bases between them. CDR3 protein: CASSLGARGYTF. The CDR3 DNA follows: TGTGCCAGCAGCTTAGGGGCCCGTGGCTACACCTTC.

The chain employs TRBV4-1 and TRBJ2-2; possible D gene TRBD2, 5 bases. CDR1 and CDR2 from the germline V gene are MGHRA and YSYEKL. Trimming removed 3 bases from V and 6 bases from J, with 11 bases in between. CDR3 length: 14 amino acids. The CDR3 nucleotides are TGCGCCAGCAGCCATGTGGGAGTGGCCGGGGAGCTGTTTTTT. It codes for CASSHVGVAGELFF.

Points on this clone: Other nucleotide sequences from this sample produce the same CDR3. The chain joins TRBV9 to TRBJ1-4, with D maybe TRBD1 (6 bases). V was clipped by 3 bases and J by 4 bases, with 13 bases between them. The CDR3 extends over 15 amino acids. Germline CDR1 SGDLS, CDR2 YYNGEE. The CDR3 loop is CASSEWGQLNEKLFF. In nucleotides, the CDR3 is TGTGCCAGCAGCGAGTGGGGGCAGCTTAATGAAAAACTGTTTTTT.

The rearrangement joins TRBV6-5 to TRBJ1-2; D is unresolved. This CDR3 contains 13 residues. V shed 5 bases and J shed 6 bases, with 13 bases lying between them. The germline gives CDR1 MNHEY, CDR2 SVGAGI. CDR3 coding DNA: TGTGCCAGCAGTCAAGATCCACGCGATGGCTACACCTTC. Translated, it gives CASSQDPRDGYTF.

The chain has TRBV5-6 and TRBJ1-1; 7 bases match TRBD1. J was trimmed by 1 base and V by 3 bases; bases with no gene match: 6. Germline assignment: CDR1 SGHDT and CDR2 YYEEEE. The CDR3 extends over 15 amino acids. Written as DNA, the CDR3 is TGTGCCAGCAGCTCCGGACAGGCGGCGAACACTGAAGCTTTCTTT. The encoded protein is CASSSGQAANTEAFF. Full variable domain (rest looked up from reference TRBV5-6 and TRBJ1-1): DAGVTQSPTHLIKTRGQQVTLRCSPKSGHDTVSWYQQALGQGPQFIFQYYEEEERQRGNFPDRFSGHQFPNYSSELNVNALLLGDSALYLCASSSGQAANTEAFFGQGTRLTVV.

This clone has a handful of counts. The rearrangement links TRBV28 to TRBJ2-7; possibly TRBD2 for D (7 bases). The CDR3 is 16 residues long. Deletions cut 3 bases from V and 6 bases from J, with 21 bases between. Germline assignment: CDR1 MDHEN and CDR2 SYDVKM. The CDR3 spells CASSFPRIGGGREQYF. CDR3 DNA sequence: TGTGCCAGCAGTTTCCCGCGGATTGGGGGGGGGCGCGAGCAGTACTTC. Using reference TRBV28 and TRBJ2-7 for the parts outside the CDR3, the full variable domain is DVKVTQSSRYLVKRTGEKVFLECVQDMDHENMFWYRQDPGLGLRLIYFSYDVKMKEKGDIPEGYSVSREKKERFSLILESASTNQTSMYLCASSFPRIGGGREQYFGPGTRLTVT.

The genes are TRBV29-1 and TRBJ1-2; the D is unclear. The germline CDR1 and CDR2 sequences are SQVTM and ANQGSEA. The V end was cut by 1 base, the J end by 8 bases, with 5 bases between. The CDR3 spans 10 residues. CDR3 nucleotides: TGCAGCGTTGAAGCGGCCGGCTACACCTTC. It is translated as CSVEAAGYTF.

The CDR3: CASSMMGDTQYF. DNA of the CDR3: TGTGCCAGCAGTATGATGGGGGATACGCAGTATTTT. The chain is built from TRBV11-3 and TRBJ2-3; no reliable D call. Germline V lookup: CDR1 SGHNT, CDR2 YENEEA. This CDR3 contains 12 residues. The V end lost 6 bases, the J end lost 6 bases, and 10 bases lay between the germline ends.

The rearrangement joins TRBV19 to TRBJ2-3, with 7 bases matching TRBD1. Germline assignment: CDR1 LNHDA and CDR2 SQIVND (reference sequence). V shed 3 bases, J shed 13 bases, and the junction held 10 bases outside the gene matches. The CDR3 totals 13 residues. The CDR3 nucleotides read TGTGCCAGTAGTATTGCAACAGGGGAAGGAAAGTATTTT. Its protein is CASSIATGEGKYF.

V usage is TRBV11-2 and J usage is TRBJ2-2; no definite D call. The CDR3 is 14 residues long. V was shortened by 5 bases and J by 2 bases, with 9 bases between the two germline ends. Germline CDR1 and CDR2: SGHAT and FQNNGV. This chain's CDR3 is CASSRRGNTGELFF. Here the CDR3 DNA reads TGTGCCAGCAGCAGGAGAGGTAACACCGGGGAGCTGTTTTTT.

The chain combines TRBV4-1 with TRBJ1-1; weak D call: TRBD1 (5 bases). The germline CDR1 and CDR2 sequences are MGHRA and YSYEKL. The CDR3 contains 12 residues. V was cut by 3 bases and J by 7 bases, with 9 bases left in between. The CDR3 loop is CASSHGTNEAFF. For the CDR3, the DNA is TGCGCCAGCAGCCATGGGACCAATGAAGCTTTCTTT.

This CDR3 is CASSLAGGRDEQYF. CDR3 DNA: TGTGCCAGCAGCCTAGCAGGGGGCAGGGACGAGCAGTACTTC. This chain uses TRBV4-2 with TRBJ2-7; 8 bases are shared with TRBD1. Trimming at V came to 4 bases and at J to 5 bases, leaving 7 bases not matched to a gene. This CDR3 comprises 14 residues. CDR1 and CDR2 from the germline V gene are LGHNA and YNFKEQ.

The CDR3 DNA is TGTGCCAGCAGCCCACAGGGGGGACACGAAAAACTGTTTTTT. It codes for CASSPQGGHEKLFF. This chain uses TRBV5-8 with TRBJ1-4, with TRBD1 matching over 8 bases. J was trimmed by 8 bases and V by 4 bases; bases with no gene match: 7. Germline assignment: CDR1 SGHTS and CDR2 YDEGEE. The CDR3 extends over 14 amino acids.

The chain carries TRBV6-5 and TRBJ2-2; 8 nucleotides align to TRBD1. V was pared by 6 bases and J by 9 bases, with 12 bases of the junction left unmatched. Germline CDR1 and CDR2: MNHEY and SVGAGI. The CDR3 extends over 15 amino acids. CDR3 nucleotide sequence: TGTGCCAGCAGCGACCCGGACAGGGTCAACAGGGAGCTGTTTTTT. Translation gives CASSDPDRVNRELFF.

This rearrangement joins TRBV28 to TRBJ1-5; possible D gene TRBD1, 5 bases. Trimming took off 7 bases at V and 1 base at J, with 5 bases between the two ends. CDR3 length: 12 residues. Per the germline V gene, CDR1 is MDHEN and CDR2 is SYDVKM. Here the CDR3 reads CASTGSNQPQHF. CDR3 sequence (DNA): TGTGCCAGCACAGGGAGCAATCAGCCCCAGCATTTT.

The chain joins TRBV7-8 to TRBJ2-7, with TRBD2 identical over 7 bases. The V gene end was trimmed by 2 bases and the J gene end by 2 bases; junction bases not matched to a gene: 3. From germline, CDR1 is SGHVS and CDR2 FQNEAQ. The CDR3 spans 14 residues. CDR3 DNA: TGTGCCAGCAGCTTACGGGGGGAAACCTACGAGCAGTACTTC. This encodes CASSLRGETYEQYF.

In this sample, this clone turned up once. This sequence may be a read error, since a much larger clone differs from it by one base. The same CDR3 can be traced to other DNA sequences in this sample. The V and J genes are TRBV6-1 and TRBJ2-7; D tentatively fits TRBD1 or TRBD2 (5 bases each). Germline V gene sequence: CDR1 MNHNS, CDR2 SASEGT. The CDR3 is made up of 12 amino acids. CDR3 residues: CASTLGPYEQYF. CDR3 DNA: TGCGCCAGCACCTTGGGACCGTACGAGCAGTACTTC.

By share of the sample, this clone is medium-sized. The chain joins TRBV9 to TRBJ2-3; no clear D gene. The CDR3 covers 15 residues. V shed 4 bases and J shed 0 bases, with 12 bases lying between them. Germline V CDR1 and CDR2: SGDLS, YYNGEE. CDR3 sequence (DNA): TGTGCCAGCAGCTCCTGGACGGCAAGCACAGATACGCAGTATTTT. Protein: CASSSWTASTDTQYF.

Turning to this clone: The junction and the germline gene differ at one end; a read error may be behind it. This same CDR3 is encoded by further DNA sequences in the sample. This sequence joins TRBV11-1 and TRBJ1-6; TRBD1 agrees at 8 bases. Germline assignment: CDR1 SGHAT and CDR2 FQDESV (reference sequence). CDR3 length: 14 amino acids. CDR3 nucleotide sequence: TGTGCCAGCAGCCGGACAGGGAATAACTCACCCCTCCACTTT. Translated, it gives CASSRTGNNSPLHF.

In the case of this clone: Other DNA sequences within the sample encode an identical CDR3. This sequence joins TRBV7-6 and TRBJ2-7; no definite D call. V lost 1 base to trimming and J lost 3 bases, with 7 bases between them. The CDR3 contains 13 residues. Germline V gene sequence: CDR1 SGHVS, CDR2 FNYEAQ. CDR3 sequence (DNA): TGTGCCAGCAGCTTAGGCCAGTTCTACGAGCAGTACTTC. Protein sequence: CASSLGQFYEQYF.

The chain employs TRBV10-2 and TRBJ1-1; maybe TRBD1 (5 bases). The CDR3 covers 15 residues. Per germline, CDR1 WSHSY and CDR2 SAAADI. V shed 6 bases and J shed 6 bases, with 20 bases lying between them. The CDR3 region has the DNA TGCGCCAGCAGCGACCCGGGGGACGTCAGTCCTGAAGCTTTCTTT. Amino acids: CASSDPGDVSPEAFF.

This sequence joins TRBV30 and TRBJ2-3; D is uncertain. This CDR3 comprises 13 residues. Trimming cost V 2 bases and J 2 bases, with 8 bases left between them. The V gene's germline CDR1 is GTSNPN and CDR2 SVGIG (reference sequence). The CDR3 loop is CAWSPQNTDTQYF. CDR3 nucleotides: TGTGCCTGGAGTCCCCAAAACACAGATACGCAGTATTTT.